This TCR beta chain was captured by sequencing in a study of blood T cell repertoires in COVID-19. About the study: The cDNA or gDNA used as material had been derived from T cells, B-cell-depleted T cells, or PBMCs.

The authors' processing: How many nucleated cells were present was estimated from reference gene primer amplification. The method was immunoSEQ multiplex PCR; TCRdb's version includes in-frame clones alone and lacks a portion of them. Clonal size and the V and J genes are those of that table, whereas D and trimming came from the DNA. Of about 360,000 clones listed, approximately 86% are singletons. Trimming pared 5 bases from V and 6 bases from J, leaving 17 bases between. CDR3 size: 15 residues. Germline loops: CDR1 LNHDA, CDR2 SQIVND (reference sequence). The material sequenced was peripheral blood. This chain joins TRBV19 and TRBJ2-4; D gene ambiguous. This clonotype was sampled from a human donor in a cohort sampled during active COVID-19. Here the CDR3 DNA reads TGTGCCAGTAGTTTCCAGACAACTCAGACAAACATTCAGTACTTC. Protein sequence: CASSFQTTQTNIQYF.